This entry features one TCR beta chain sequence. Its antigen remains unidentified. For the second PCR, which ran for about 7 to 12 cycles, a sample-barcoded 5' primer and a J-beta primer mix were used. Through a template-switch adaptor with 12 random nucleotides, each cDNA molecule received a tag. TCRdb reprocessed the 5' RACE reads with MiXCR, giving one entry per CDR3 protein. Of roughly 1,300,000 distinct CDR3 sequences listed, almost 60% are singletons. The data originate from a study of blood T cells in healthy people across ages. Regarding the study as a whole: The percentage of naive T cells correlated strongly with TCR beta diversity.

J was trimmed by 4 bases and V by 5 bases; bases with no gene match: 10. Germline V gene lookup returns CDR1 SGHAT and CDR2 FQNNGV. This CDR3 comprises 16 residues. Sequences were obtained from blood. The chain couples TRBV11-2 to TRBJ2-3; 9 nucleotides agree with TRBD2. The clonotype was recovered from a young man in good health. The CDR3 DNA is TGTGCCAGCAGCGCAGGACGCGGGGGGGCCGCAGATACGCAGTATTTT. Its protein product is CASSAGRGGAADTQYF.